The 11 T cell receptor beta chains below come from one sample, sequenced in a study of blood T cell repertoires in COVID-19. Assay used: immunoSEQ multiplex PCR; TCRdb lists only in-frame clones, some missing. The sample holds 150,000 to 200,000 clones; roughly 77% are singletons and the top ten take 5.5% to 7%. Sample: peripheral blood. All receptors come from a woman aged 40 to 50 with COVID-19, enrolled during active disease.

The genes are TRBV28 and TRBJ1-5; D remains ambiguous. CDR1 and CDR2 (germline): MDHEN, SYDVKM. Trimming shortened V by 3 bases and J by 4 bases, and 13 bases separated the two germline ends. The CDR3 runs 15 residues. CDR3 bases: TGTGCCAGCAGTTTTTTCGTGAGAGGAAATCAGCCCCAGCATTTT. Its translation: CASSFFVRGNQPQHF.

The chain uses TRBV19 and TRBJ1-4, with a tentative D call TRBD1 (6 bases). The V end lost 5 bases, the J end lost 0 bases, and 22 bases lay between the germline ends. The CDR3 loop spans 19 amino acids. Germline V CDR1 and CDR2: LNHDA, SQIVND (reference sequence). CDR3: CASSRGRGFSDATNEKLFF. The DNA for the CDR3 is TGTGCCAGTAGTCGGGGCAGGGGTTTCTCCGATGCAACTAATGAAAAACTGTTTTTT.

CDR3: CASSPAEARGSYEQYF. The CDR3 DNA reads as TGTGCCAGCAGCCCCGCGGAGGCTAGGGGGTCCTACGAGCAGTACTTC. The J gene is TRBJ2-7, the V gene TRBV6-2 or TRBV6-3, with D possibly TRBD1 on 6 matching bases. The V and J ends lost 6 bases and 1 base respectively, with 19 bases between them. CDR3 length: 16 amino acids. Germline V gene lookup returns CDR1 MNHEY and CDR2 SVGEGT.

V is TRBV24-1 and J is TRBJ2-5, with 7 nucleotides matching TRBD1. CDR3 size: 16 residues. Looked up from germline, CDR1 is KGHDR and CDR2 is SFDVKD. The junction had 12 bases not matched to a gene; V was cut back by 8 bases and J by 1 base. CDR3 sequence (DNA): TGTGCCACCAAGGATAGGGACAGCACTTTCCAAGAGACCCAGTACTTC. Translated, it gives CATKDRDSTFQETQYF.

The chain is built from TRBV10-3 and TRBJ2-1; 11 bases align to TRBD2. CDR3 size: 18 residues. Trimming at V came to 0 bases and at J to 0 bases, leaving 4 bases not matched to a gene. Per the germline V gene, CDR1 is ENHRY and CDR2 is SYGVKD. The CDR3: CAISESASGGSSYNEQFF. Written as DNA, the CDR3 is TGTGCCATCAGTGAGTCGGCTAGCGGGGGGAGCTCCTACAATGAGCAGTTCTTC.

This chain joins TRBV19 and TRBJ2-1; D is uncertain. This CDR3 comprises 12 residues. Germline assignment: CDR1 LNHDA and CDR2 SQIVND (reference sequence). The ends were cut back, 6 bases at V and 7 bases at J, with 10 bases in the middle. The CDR3 region is CASRNFPNEQFF. CDR3 in DNA: TGTGCCAGTAGGAACTTTCCAAATGAGCAGTTCTTC.

This clone was observed a few times. This chain joins TRBV5-1 and TRBJ2-7, with D possibly being TRBD1 (6 bases). Germline values: CDR1 SGHRS, CDR2 YFSETQ. V was trimmed by 0 bases and J by 1 base, leaving 11 bases between them. This CDR3 region has 15 residues. The CDR3 region is CASSLETGMSYEQYF. For the CDR3, the DNA is TGCGCCAGCAGCTTGGAAACAGGGATGTCCTACGAGCAGTACTTC.

J is TRBJ2-3 and V is TRBV5-1; the match to TRBD2 covers 12 bases. Germline CDR1 reads SGHRS; CDR2 reads YFSETQ. The V and J ends lost 2 bases and 2 bases, in that order; junction bases with no gene match: 15. The CDR3 has 20 residues. In DNA, the CDR3 is TGCGCCAGCAGCTTCATGCCAACTAGCGGGAGGCCAAGTTCCACAGATACGCAGTATTTT. This sequence encodes CASSFMPTSGRPSSTDTQYF.

The V call is TRBV14, the J call TRBJ1-6; D is uncertain. The CDR3 sequence is 13 residues long. The ends were cut back, 4 bases at V and 8 bases at J, with 9 bases in the middle. The germline V gene encodes CDR1 SGHDN and CDR2 FVKESK. Written as DNA, the CDR3 is TGTGCCAGCAGCCTACTTACCGATTCACCCCTCCACTTT. Protein sequence: CASSLLTDSPLHF.

This chain joins TRBV7-9 and TRBJ1-3; D possibly corresponds to TRBD1 (6 bases). Germline V gene data show CDR1 as SEHNR and CDR2 as FQNEAQ (reference sequence). Trimming pared 0 bases from V and 0 bases from J, leaving 9 bases between. This CDR3 comprises 16 residues. CDR3 loop: CASSLAGQNSGNTIYF. The DNA for the CDR3 is TGTGCCAGCAGCTTAGCTGGACAGAACTCTGGAAACACCATATATTTT.

The chain carries TRBV19 and TRBJ1-5; D ambiguous. CDR3 length equals 16 residues. The ends were cut back, 7 bases at V and 4 bases at J, with 20 bases in the middle. Germline lookup yields CDR1 LNHDA and CDR2 SQIVND (reference sequence). DNA of the CDR3: TGTGCCAGTACACTCAGGCCAAACACAGCTAATCAGCCCCAGCATTTT. Encoded protein: CASTLRPNTANQPQHF.